The 12 T cell receptor beta chains listed next were all sequenced from one sample in a study of graft-versus-host responses after intestinal transplantation. The antigens of these receptors remain unknown. Assay: immunoSEQ multiplex PCR; the TCRdb copy retains only in-frame clones and omits some. The sample yields 75,000 to 100,000 clones, around 90% seen once. The sequencing used unstimulated CD4+ T cells sorted from spleen or lymph node cells, collected before intestinal transplant. The receptors stem from a human donor who received an intestinal transplant.

This chain links TRBV29-1 with TRBJ1-1; D is perhaps TRBD1 (5 bases). The V gene's germline CDR1 is SQVTM and CDR2 ANQGSEA. This CDR3 has 12 amino acids. The DNA for the CDR3 is TGCACCGCCGGACACCCGAACACTGAAGCTTTCTTT. Its translation is CTAGHPNTEAFF.

This chain uses TRBV6-5 with TRBJ1-2; perhaps TRBD1 as D (5 bases). The germline gives CDR1 MNHEY, CDR2 SVGAGI. The CDR3 is 14 amino acids. V was trimmed by 0 bases and J by 4 bases, leaving 9 bases between them. CDR3 amino acids: CASSYSRGPYGYTF. The CDR3 coding sequence is TGTGCCAGCAGTTACTCGCGGGGACCCTATGGCTACACCTTC.

The chain links TRBV6-1 to TRBJ2-5, with a tentative D call TRBD1 (5 bases). The J call may be in error: the DNA end matches TRBJ2-7 better. CDR1 is MNHNS and CDR2 is SASEGT in the germline V gene. The CDR3 runs to 14 residues. The CDR3 here is CASSDYRFLYEQYF. The CDR3, as DNA: TGTGCCAGCAGTGACTACAGGTTCCTCTACGAGCAGTACTTC.

The rearrangement links TRBV28 to TRBJ2-1; D is undetermined. The CDR3 has 12 residues. The germline CDR1 and CDR2 sequences are MDHEN and SYDVKM. Trimming took 6 bases from V and 6 from J, leaving 9 bases between them. CDR3 sequence: CASSQVPNEQFF. CDR3 in DNA: TGTGCCAGCAGCCAGGTACCCAATGAGCAGTTCTTC.

V is TRBV27 and J is TRBJ1-6; TRBD1 aligns across 7 bases. V trimming: 2 bases; J trimming: 5 bases; junction bases outside the gene matches: 3. The CDR3 contains 15 residues. Germline-derived CDR1 and CDR2 are MNHEY and SMNVEV (reference sequence). Here the CDR3 DNA reads TGTGCCAGCAGTTTAGGGACAGTAGATAATTCACCCCTCCACTTT. Its protein is CASSLGTVDNSPLHF.

The rearrangement uses TRBV2 and TRBJ2-7; a weak D match, TRBD1 (7 bases). V lost 8 bases and J 6 bases, leaving 23 bases between the germline ends. Germline assignment: CDR1 SNHLY and CDR2 FYNNEI. This CDR3 has 15 residues. CDR3 bases: TGTGCCAGCGGTCCCAGGGGGTTTGGAGCGGGCGAGCAGTACTTC. This sequence encodes CASGPRGFGAGEQYF.

This chain links TRBV5-1 with TRBJ2-1, with 11 bases fitting TRBD2. The CDR3 runs to 17 residues. Germline V gene lookup returns CDR1 SGHRS and CDR2 YFSETQ. With 0 bases clipped from V and 4 bases from J, the junction kept 6 bases outside the gene matches. The CDR3 reads CASSLGPGTSGYNEQFF. The CDR3 coding sequence is TGCGCCAGCAGCTTGGGACCTGGGACTAGCGGTTACAATGAGCAGTTCTTC.

The chain uses TRBV30 and TRBJ1-6, with TRBD1 matching over 9 bases. The length of the CDR3 is 15 residues. The junction had 7 bases not matched to a gene; V was cut back by 2 bases and J by 8 bases. The V gene's germline CDR1 is GTSNPN and CDR2 SVGIG (reference sequence). CDR3 sequence: CAWSTPGTGYSPLHF. The CDR3, as DNA: TGTGCCTGGAGTACTCCCGGGACAGGGTATTCACCCCTCCACTTT.

The DNA of the CDR3 is TGTGCCAGCAGTTACCGTACGAGGAACACTGAAGCTTTCTTT. Its translation is CASSYRTRNTEAFF. The rearrangement links TRBV6-6 to TRBJ1-1; D is undetermined. The ends were cut back, 2 bases at V and 1 base at J, with 8 bases in the middle. Germline V gene sequence: CDR1 MNHNY, CDR2 SVGAGI (reference sequence). The CDR3 contains 14 residues.

The J gene is TRBJ2-5, the V gene TRBV9; perhaps TRBD2 as D (6 bases). Germline values: CDR1 SGDLS, CDR2 YYNGEE. CDR3 size: 16 residues. The V end lost 0 bases, the J end lost 1 base, and 13 bases lay between the germline ends. The CDR3 sequence is CASSVGVLAPQETQYF. The CDR3, as DNA: TGTGCCAGCAGCGTAGGGGTACTAGCCCCCCAAGAGACCCAGTACTTC.

The chain uses TRBV4-2 and TRBJ2-6, with D possibly TRBD1 on 5 matching bases. Trimming took 4 bases from V and 1 from J, leaving 11 bases between them. Germline CDR1 and CDR2: LGHNA and YNFKEQ. The CDR3 loop spans 16 amino acids. Here the CDR3 DNA reads TGTGCCAGCAGCCCCCAGGGCGATTCTGGGGCCAACGTCCTGACTTTC. It codes for CASSPQGDSGANVLTF.

This clone has just a few counts. This chain uses TRBV10-3 with TRBJ2-7; 8 bases line up with TRBD1. The germline CDR1 and CDR2 sequences are ENHRY and SYGVKD. This CDR3 spans 13 amino acids. J gave up 4 bases and V 5 bases, and 4 bases lay outside the gene matches. Here the CDR3 DNA reads TGTGCCATCAGTTCGGACAGGGATTACGAGCAGTACTTC. This gives the protein CAISSDRDYEQYF.